Described below is a single TCR beta chain sequence and its context. As yet, its antigen is unknown. The PCR contained 60 Vbeta and 13 Jbeta primers. Data came from immunoSEQ multiplex PCR; TCRdb stores just in-frame clones and leaves some out. The sample lists under 90,000 clones; over 60% were seen once. There are 14 residues in the CDR3. The germline V gene encodes CDR1 SGHNT and CDR2 YENEEA. Trimming took off 5 bases at V and 2 bases at J, with 11 bases between the two ends. This specimen comes from a study of cytomegalovirus exposure and HLA in healthy donors. Findings and limits, study-wide: Roughly uniform depth of sequencing across donors was assumed in presence/absence analyses. Prediction of most subjects' HLA-A and HLA-B alleles by TCR beta sequences was reportedly accurate. Reports showed the classifier diagnosing cytomegalovirus status with high specificity and sensitivity.

Input material: PBMCs. This chain joins TRBV11-3 and TRBJ2-3; maybe TRBD1 (6 bases). The clonotype originates from a man aged 35 to 55 in good health and CMV-seropositive. For the CDR3, the DNA is TGTGCCAGCAGCCGCAACAGGGACACAGATACGCAGTATTTT. It yields the protein CASSRNRDTDTQYF.